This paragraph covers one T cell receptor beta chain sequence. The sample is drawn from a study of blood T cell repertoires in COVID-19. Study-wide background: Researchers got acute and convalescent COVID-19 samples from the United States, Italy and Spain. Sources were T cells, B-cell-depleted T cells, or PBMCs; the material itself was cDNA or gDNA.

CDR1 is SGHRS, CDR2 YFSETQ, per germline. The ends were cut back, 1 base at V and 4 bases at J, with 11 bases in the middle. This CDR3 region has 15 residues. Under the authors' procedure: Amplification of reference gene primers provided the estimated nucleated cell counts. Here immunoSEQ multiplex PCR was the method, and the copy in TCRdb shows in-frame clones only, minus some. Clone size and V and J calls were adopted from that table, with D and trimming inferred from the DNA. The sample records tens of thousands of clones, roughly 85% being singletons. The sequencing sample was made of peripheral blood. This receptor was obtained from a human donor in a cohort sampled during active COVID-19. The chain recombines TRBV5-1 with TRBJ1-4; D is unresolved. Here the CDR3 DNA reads TGCGCCAGCAGCTTGAAGATGGAGGTTAATGAAAAACTGTTTTTT. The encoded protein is CASSLKMEVNEKLFF.